The 25 T cell receptor beta chains below were found in one sample sequenced in a study of cytomegalovirus exposure and HLA in healthy donors (dated by TCRdb to 2016 to 2017). Libraries were constructed by the immunoSEQ multiplex PCR assay. The multiplex PCR relied on a mix of 60 forward primers for TCR Vbeta segments and 13 reverse primers for TCR Jbeta segments. This is the immuneACCESS table as TCRdb keeps it, with only in-frame sequences that have V and J called. A part of the clones is gone; compared with another copy, unresolved V genes explain less than half, and the rest is unexplained. Here the sample has about 150,000 clones; 82% occur a single time. More than 6.5% of the sample is taken by the ten largest. The sequencing sample was made of PBMCs. These receptor sequences come from a woman aged 45-59 years in good health and CMV-seropositive.

The CDR3 loop is CAWSEGDRANQPQHF. The CDR3 coding sequence is TGTGCCTGGAGTGAGGGTGACAGGGCCAATCAGCCCCAGCATTTT. The chain recombines TRBV30 with TRBJ1-5; TRBD1 matches 7 bases. This CDR3 spans 15 amino acids. J gave up 3 bases and V 1 base, and 6 bases lay outside the gene matches. CDR1 and CDR2 from the germline V gene are GTSNPN and SVGIG (reference sequence).

This clone was detected once. J is TRBJ2-2 and V is TRBV28; 9 nucleotides align to TRBD2. V was pared by 7 bases and J by 7 bases, with 16 bases of the junction left unmatched. Germline loops: CDR1 MDHEN, CDR2 SYDVKM. The CDR3 sequence is 17 residues long. The CDR3 coding sequence is TGTGCCAGCATTAGTCCAGCGGCGGGGGGGCGTAGCGGGGAGCTGTTTTTT. Translated: CASISPAAGGRSGELFF.

The chain is built from TRBV7-2 and TRBJ1-1, with 9 nucleotides matching TRBD1. J was trimmed by 6 bases and V by 6 bases; bases with no gene match: 5. The germline gives CDR1 SGHTA, CDR2 FQGNSA. This CDR3 region has 13 residues. The CDR3 bases are TGTGCCAGCAGATTCGACAGGGGGGCTGAAGCTTTCTTT. This translates into CASRFDRGAEAFF.

This sequence joins TRBV27 and TRBJ2-5; D is undetermined. The J call may be wrong; the DNA end is better matched by TRBJ2-7. This CDR3 spans 16 amino acids. Germline V gene lookup returns CDR1 MNHEY and CDR2 SMNVEV (reference sequence). The CDR3 sequence is CASSLIGSEASYEQYF. The CDR3 DNA is TGTGCCAGCAGTTTAATCGGCAGCGAGGCCTCCTACGAGCAGTACTTC.

This rearrangement joins TRBV7-9 to TRBJ1-4, with 7 bases aligning to TRBD1. V shed 3 bases and J 7 bases; nucleotides not matched to a gene: 5. The germline V gene encodes CDR1 SEHNR and CDR2 FQNEAQ (reference sequence). This CDR3 region has 14 residues. CDR3 sequence reads: CASSLTGSGEKLFF. CDR3 nucleotides: TGTGCCAGCAGCTTGACAGGGTCGGGTGAAAAACTGTTTTTT.

A note on this clone: A junction boundary mismatches the germline segment, possibly from a read error. This chain links TRBV28 with TRBJ1-5, with 12 bases fitting TRBD1. The CDR3 runs 16 residues. The germline V gene encodes CDR1 MDHEN and CDR2 SYDVKM. CDR3 in amino acids: CASSPTGTGGDQAQHF. DNA for the CDR3: TGTGCCAGCAGTCCTACCGGGACAGGGGGCGATCAGGCCCAGCATTTT.

The gene calls are TRBV5-1 and TRBJ2-5; 13 positions agree with TRBD2. The J call may be incorrect, as the DNA end agrees better with TRBJ2-7. The germline V gene encodes CDR1 SGHRS and CDR2 YFSETQ. This CDR3 region has 15 residues. CDR3 bases: TGCGCCAGCAGCTGGACTAGCGGGAGCTCCTACGAGCAGTACTTC. Translating gives CASSWTSGSSYEQYF.

On this clone: Sequence at one end of the junction differs from germline and may be a read error. This sample also contains other DNA sequences that code for the same CDR3. The rearrangement joins TRBV30 to TRBJ1-3; TRBD1 matches at 12 bases. CDR1 and CDR2 (germline): GTSNPN, SVGIG (reference sequence). The CDR3 runs 16 residues. This CDR3 is CAWNKPGQGAGNTIYF. The CDR3 DNA reads TGTGCCTGGAATAAACCGGGACAGGGGGCTGGAAACACTATATATTTT.

The chain is built from TRBV29-1 and TRBJ2-1; 11 bases map to TRBD2. The CDR3 is made up of 17 amino acids. With V trimmed by 4 bases and J by 6 bases, 14 bases remained unmatched. The germline V gene has CDR1 SQVTM and CDR2 ANQGSEA. CDR3 sequence: CSVASLAGAKYLNEQFF. Written as DNA, the CDR3 is TGCAGCGTTGCTTCACTAGCGGGGGCCAAATACCTCAATGAGCAGTTCTTC.

This chain uses TRBV27 with TRBJ1-3; D unclear. The germline CDR1 and CDR2 sequences are MNHEY and SMNVEV (reference sequence). This CDR3 has 15 residues. The V and J ends lost 5 bases and 7 bases respectively, with 18 bases between them. CDR3 bases: TGTGCCAGCAGTCCACGGTCCCCGCCGGGGAACACCATATATTTT. Translating it yields CASSPRSPPGNTIYF.

The chain employs TRBV7-2 and TRBJ2-7; 9 bases are shared with TRBD1. Germline values: CDR1 SGHTA, CDR2 FQGNSA. The CDR3 has 15 amino acids. After removal of 1 base from V and 5 bases from J, the junction contained 6 bases not matched to a gene. The CDR3 loop reads CASSLGDRDENEQYF. The DNA for the CDR3 is TGTGCCAGCAGCTTAGGGGACAGGGACGAGAACGAGCAGTACTTC. The variable domain in full, completed from reference TRBV7-2 and TRBJ2-7, reads GAGVSQSPSNKVTEKGKDVELRCDPISGHTALYWYRQSLGQGLEFLIYFQGNSAPDKSGLPSDRFSAERTGGSVSTLTIQRTQQEDSAVYLCASSLGDRDENEQYFGPGTRLTVT.

As DNA, the CDR3 is TGTGCCAGCAGCTTAACGACAGGGGACCTCTACGAGCAGTACTTC. It yields the protein CASSLTTGDLYEQYF. The chain is built from TRBV11-2 and TRBJ2-7, with 8 bases matching TRBD1. The CDR3 length is 15 residues. CDR1 and CDR2 from the germline V gene are SGHAT and FQNNGV. The junction had 6 bases not matched to a gene; V was cut back by 2 bases and J by 3 bases.

The J gene is TRBJ1-4, the V gene TRBV4-3; TRBD1 agrees at 9 bases. The junction had 8 bases not matched to a gene; V was cut back by 1 base and J by 8 bases. The CDR3 has 16 residues. Germline CDR1 LGHNA, CDR2 YSLEER. CDR3 residues: CASSQGPGQGGEKLFF. The CDR3 DNA reads TGCGCCAGCAGCCAAGGGCCGGGACAGGGAGGGGAAAAACTGTTTTTT.

This clone was counted once. The chain joins TRBV6-1 to TRBJ2-2, with no clear D. Per the germline V gene, CDR1 is MNHNS and CDR2 is SASEGT. The CDR3 has 14 residues. The germline V and J ends were trimmed by 4 bases and 1 base, with 7 bases remaining between them. This CDR3 is CASSVAVNTGELFF. The CDR3 nucleotides read TGTGCCAGCAGTGTGGCGGTGAACACCGGGGAGCTGTTTTTT.

In its sample, this clone was seen once. CDR3 residues: CASSWAYDTGELFF. DNA for the CDR3: TGTGCCAGCAGCTGGGCCTACGACACCGGGGAGCTGTTTTTT. The genes are TRBV7-6 and TRBJ2-2; D call uncertain. Germline-derived CDR1 and CDR2 are SGHVS and FNYEAQ. V lost 4 bases, J lost 3 bases, and 9 bases lay in between. This CDR3 contains 14 residues. The variable domain in full, completed from reference TRBV7-6 and TRBJ2-2, reads GAGVSQSPRYKVTKRGQDVALRCDPISGHVSLYWYRQALGQGPEFLTYFNYEAQQDKSGLPNDRFSAERPEGSISTLTIQRTEQRDSAMYRCASSWAYDTGELFFGEGSRLTVL.

In this sample, this clone turned up a few times. V is TRBV5-6 and J is TRBJ2-3; 10 nucleotides line up with TRBD2. The CDR3 covers 17 residues. V lost 1 base to trimming and J lost 2 bases; unmatched junction nucleotides: 7. CDR1 SGHDT and CDR2 YYEEEE come from the germline V gene. This CDR3 is CASSLSLAGAITDTQYF. As DNA, the CDR3 is TGTGCCAGCAGCTTGAGCCTAGCGGGGGCCATCACAGATACGCAGTATTTT.

This chain connects TRBV25-1 to TRBJ1-1; a weak D match, TRBD1 (5 bases). The germline V gene encodes CDR1 MGHDK and CDR2 SYGVNS. V lost 7 bases to trimming and J lost 8 bases, with 11 bases between them. The CDR3 sequence is 11 residues long. In DNA form, the CDR3 reads TGTGCCAGCACCTGGACAACCGAAGCTTTCTTT. Encoded protein: CASTWTTEAFF. Drawing the rest from reference TRBV25-1 and TRBJ1-1, the complete variable domain is EADIYQTPRYLVIGTGKKITLECSQTMGHDKMYWYQQDPGMELHLIHYSYGVNSTEKGDLSSESTVSRIRTEHFPLTLESARPSHTSQYLCASTWTTEAFFGQGTRLTVV.

The V call is TRBV4-1, the J call TRBJ2-3; 7 positions agree with TRBD2. In germline, CDR1 is MGHRA, CDR2 YSYEKL. The CDR3 sequence is 15 residues long. Trimming took 1 base from V and 2 from J; bases not matched to a gene: 3. CDR3 region: CASSQGGRDTDTQYF. The CDR3 coding sequence is TGCGCCAGCAGCCAAGGGGGGAGGGACACAGATACGCAGTATTTT.

This clone has just a few counts. The gene calls are TRBV10-3 and TRBJ2-7; 8 nucleotides agree with TRBD1. The V gene's germline CDR1 is ENHRY and CDR2 SYGVKD. Unmatched junction bases numbered 3, after V lost 0 bases and J lost 2 bases. This CDR3 contains 15 residues. The CDR3 loop is CAISESDRGPYEQYF. The CDR3 DNA sequence: TGTGCCATCAGTGAGTCTGACAGGGGTCCCTACGAGCAGTACTTC.

DNA of the CDR3: TGTGCCAGCAGTTACGCACAGAACAATGAGCAGTTCTTC. Protein: CASSYAQNNEQFF. This chain joins TRBV6-6 and TRBJ2-1; no clear D. This CDR3 is built from 13 residues. V dropped 2 bases and J dropped 5 bases, with 7 bases sitting between them. CDR1 is MNHNY, CDR2 SVGAGI, per germline (reference sequence).

The rearrangement links TRBV27 to TRBJ1-5, with 10 bases that match TRBD1. The germline CDR1 and CDR2 sequences are MNHEY and SMNVEV (reference sequence). J lost 3 bases, V lost 5 bases, and 7 bases had no gene match. CDR3 size: 16 residues. The CDR3: CASSPGDRGNNQPQHF. The CDR3 DNA is TGTGCCAGCAGTCCCGGGGACAGGGGCAACAATCAGCCCCAGCATTTT.

V usage is TRBV2 and J usage is TRBJ1-3; D may be TRBD1 (6 bases). The CDR3 runs to 18 residues. Per the germline V gene, CDR1 is SNHLY and CDR2 is FYNNEI. V shed 5 bases and J shed 0 bases, with 20 bases lying between them. The CDR3 loop is CASSSKRLTGLSGNTIYF. Written as DNA, the CDR3 is TGTGCCAGCAGTTCTAAGCGCCTGACAGGTCTCTCTGGAAACACCATATATTTT.

The J gene is TRBJ2-1, the V gene TRBV5-1; 7 nucleotides agree with TRBD2. This CDR3 spans 15 amino acids. Germline V CDR1 and CDR2: SGHRS, YFSETQ. Trimming took 0 bases from V and 5 from J; bases not matched to a gene: 5. The CDR3 loop is CASSLVLAIDNEQFF. In DNA form, the CDR3 reads TGCGCCAGCAGCTTGGTACTAGCGATAGACAATGAGCAGTTCTTC.

The chain employs TRBV25-1 and TRBJ1-4; no clear D. The CDR3 extends over 15 amino acids. V was pared by 6 bases and J by 5 bases, with 16 bases between. Germline V lookup: CDR1 MGHDK, CDR2 SYGVNS. The DNA of the CDR3 is TGTGCCAGCAGCGCCTTCGGGAGAAAGAATGAAAAACTGTTTTTT. Protein sequence: CASSAFGRKNEKLFF.

V is TRBV19 and J is TRBJ2-4; no clear D gene. The CDR3 length is 15 residues. Germline V gene data show CDR1 as LNHDA and CDR2 as SQIVND (reference sequence). V lost 7 bases and J 0 bases, leaving 13 bases between the germline ends. The CDR3 coding sequence is TGTGCCAGTAAGGATAGTGGGCTAGCCAAAAACATTCAGTACTTC. The encoded protein is CASKDSGLAKNIQYF. The full variable domain, completed using reference TRBV19 and TRBJ2-4, is DGGITQSPKYLFRKEGQNVTLSCEQNLNHDAMYWYRQDPGQGLRLIYYSQIVNDFQKGDIAEGYSVSREKKESFPLTVTSAQKNPTAFYLCASKDSGLAKNIQYFGAGTRLSVL.